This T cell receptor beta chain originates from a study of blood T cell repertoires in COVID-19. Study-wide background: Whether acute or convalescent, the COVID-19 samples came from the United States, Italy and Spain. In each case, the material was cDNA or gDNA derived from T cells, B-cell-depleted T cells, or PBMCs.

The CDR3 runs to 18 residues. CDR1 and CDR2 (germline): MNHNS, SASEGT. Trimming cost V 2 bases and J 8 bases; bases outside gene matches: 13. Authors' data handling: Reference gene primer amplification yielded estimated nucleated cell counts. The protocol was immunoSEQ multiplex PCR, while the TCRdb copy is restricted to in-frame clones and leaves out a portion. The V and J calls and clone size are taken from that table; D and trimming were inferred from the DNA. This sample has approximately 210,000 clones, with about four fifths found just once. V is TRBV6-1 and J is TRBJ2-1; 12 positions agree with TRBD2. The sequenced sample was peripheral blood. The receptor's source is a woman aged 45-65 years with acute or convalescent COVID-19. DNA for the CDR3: TGTGCCAGCAGTGAAATGGTATTTGGACTAGCGGGACCCGATGAGCAGTTCTTC. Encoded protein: CASSEMVFGLAGPDEQFF.